A few counts support the clone carrying this T cell receptor beta chain. V lost 4 bases to trimming and J lost 7 bases, with 10 bases between them. CDR1 and CDR2 (germline): MDHEN, SYDVKM. The CDR3 has 12 amino acids. Seattle researchers signed up patients amid active infection and tracked them longitudinally. The assay was immunoSEQ multiplex PCR, and TCRdb's table has in-frame clones only and misses some. The data hold about 170,000 clones, with 85% observed a single time. This specimen comes from a study of blood T cell repertoires in COVID-19. Study overall: Samples taken during acute and convalescent COVID-19 were collected in the United States, Italy and Spain. Sample material is recorded as cDNA or gDNA derived from T cells, B-cell-depleted T cells, or PBMCs.

The TCR was taken from a woman older than 75 with COVID-19, enrolled during active disease. Material for sequencing was peripheral blood. The chain uses TRBV28 and TRBJ1-2; D remains ambiguous. CDR3 sequence reads: CASSSRLLGYTF. CDR3 nucleotide sequence: TGTGCCAGCAGTTCACGACTTCTTGGCTACACCTTC.